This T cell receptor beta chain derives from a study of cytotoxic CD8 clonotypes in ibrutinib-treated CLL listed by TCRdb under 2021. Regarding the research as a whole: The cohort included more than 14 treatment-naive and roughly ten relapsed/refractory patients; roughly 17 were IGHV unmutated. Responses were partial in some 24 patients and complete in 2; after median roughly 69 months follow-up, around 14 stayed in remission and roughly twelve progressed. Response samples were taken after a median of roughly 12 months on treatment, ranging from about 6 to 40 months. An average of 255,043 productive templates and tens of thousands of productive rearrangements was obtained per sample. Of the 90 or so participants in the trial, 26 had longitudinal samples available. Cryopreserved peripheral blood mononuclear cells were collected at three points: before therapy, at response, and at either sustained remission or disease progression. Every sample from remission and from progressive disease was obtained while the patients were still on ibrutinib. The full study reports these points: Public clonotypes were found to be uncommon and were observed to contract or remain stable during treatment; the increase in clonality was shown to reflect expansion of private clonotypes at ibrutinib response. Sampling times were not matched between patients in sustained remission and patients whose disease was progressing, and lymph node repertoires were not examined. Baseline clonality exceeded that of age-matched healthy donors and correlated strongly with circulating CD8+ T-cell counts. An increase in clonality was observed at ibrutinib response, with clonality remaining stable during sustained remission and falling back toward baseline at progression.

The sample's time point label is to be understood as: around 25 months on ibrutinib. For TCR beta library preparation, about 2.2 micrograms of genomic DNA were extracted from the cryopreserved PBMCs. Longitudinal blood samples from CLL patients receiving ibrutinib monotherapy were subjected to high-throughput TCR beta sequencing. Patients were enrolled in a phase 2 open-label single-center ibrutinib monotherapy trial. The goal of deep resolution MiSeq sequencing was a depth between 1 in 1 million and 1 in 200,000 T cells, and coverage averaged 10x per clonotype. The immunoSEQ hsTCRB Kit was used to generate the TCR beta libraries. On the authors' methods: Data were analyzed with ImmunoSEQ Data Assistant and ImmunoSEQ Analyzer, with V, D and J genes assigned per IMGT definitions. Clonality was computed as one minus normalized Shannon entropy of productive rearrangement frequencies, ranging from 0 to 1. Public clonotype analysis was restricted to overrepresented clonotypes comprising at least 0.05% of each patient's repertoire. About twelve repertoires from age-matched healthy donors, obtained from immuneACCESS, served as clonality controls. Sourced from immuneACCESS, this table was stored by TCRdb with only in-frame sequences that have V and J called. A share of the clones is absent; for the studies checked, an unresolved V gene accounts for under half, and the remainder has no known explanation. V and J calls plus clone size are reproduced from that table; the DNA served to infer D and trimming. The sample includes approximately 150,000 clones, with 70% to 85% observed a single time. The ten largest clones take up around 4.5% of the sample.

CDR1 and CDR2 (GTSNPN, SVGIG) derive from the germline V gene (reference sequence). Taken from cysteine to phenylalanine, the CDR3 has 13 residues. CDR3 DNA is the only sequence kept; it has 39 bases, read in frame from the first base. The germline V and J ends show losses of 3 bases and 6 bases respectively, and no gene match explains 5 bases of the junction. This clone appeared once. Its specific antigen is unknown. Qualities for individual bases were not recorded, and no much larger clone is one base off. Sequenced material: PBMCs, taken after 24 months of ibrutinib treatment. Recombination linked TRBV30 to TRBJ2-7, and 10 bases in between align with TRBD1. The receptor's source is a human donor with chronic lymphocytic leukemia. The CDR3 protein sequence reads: CAWRSDRGLEQYF. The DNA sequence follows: TGTGCCTGGAGGTCAGACAGGGGGCTCGAGCAGTACTTC.